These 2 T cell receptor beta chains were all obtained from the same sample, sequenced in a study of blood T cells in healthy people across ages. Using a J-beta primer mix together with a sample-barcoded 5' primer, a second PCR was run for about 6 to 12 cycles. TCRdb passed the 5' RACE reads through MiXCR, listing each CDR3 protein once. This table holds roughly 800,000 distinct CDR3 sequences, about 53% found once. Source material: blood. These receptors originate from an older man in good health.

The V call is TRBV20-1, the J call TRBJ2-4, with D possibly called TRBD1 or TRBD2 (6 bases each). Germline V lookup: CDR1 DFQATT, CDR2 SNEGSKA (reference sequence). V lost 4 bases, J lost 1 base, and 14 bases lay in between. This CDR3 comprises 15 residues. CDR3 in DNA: TGCAGTGCTACAACAGGGAGGCGGGCCAAAAACATTCAGTACTTC. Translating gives CSATTGRRAKNIQYF.

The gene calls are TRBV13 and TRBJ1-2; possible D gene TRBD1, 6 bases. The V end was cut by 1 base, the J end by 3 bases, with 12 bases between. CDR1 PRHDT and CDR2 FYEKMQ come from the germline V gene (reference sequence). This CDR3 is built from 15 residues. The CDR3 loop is CASSLEAGADYGYTF. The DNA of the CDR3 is TGTGCCAGCAGCTTAGAGGCGGGGGCAGACTATGGCTACACCTTC.